This entry lists 26 T cell receptor beta chains sequenced from one sample in a study of blood T cell repertoires in COVID-19 (dated by TCRdb to 2020 to 2022). Library preparation was by the immunoSEQ multiplex PCR assay. The table comes from immuneACCESS by way of TCRdb, which keeps in-frame sequences with V and J called. Part of the clones is missing from these tables; in studies checked, under half for an unresolved V gene and the rest for unknown reasons. This sample has more than 95,000 clones in its table, and roughly nine tenths of those were observed once. The ten most abundant clones make up 1.8% of the sample. Sequenced sample: peripheral blood. The receptors come from a human donor with active COVID-19. The donor label of this sample is uncertain.

The J gene is TRBJ2-3, the V gene TRBV5-6; TRBD2 is a possible D gene (5 bases). The CDR3 sequence is 12 residues long. The germline CDR1 and CDR2 sequences are SGHDT and YYEEEE. Trimming took off 1 base at V and 7 bases at J, with 7 bases between the two ends. The CDR3 sequence is CASSLRGHTQYF. As DNA, the CDR3 is TGTGCCAGCAGCTTGCGAGGGCATACGCAGTATTTT.

This clone has only one observation. The rearrangement uses TRBV6-2 or TRBV6-3 and TRBJ2-3; 12 bases align to TRBD2. Germline V gives CDR1 MNHEY, CDR2 SVGEGT. The CDR3 is 17 residues long. The trim removed 2 bases at V and 4 bases at J, leaving 7 bases unmatched. The CDR3 nucleotides are TGTGCCAGCAGTTACGCCCTAGCGGGGGGGATCGCAGATACGCAGTATTTT. It encodes CASSYALAGGIADTQYF.

The J gene is TRBJ2-7, the V gene TRBV5-4, with TRBD1 matching 11 bases. Germline-derived CDR1 and CDR2 are SGHNT and YYREEE (reference sequence). After removal of 0 bases from V and 5 bases from J, the junction contained 4 bases not matched to a gene. This CDR3 region has 15 residues. CDR3 sequence (DNA): TGTGCCAGCAGCTTGGAGGGACAGGGGGTCAACGAGCAGTACTTC. This codes for CASSLEGQGVNEQYF.

This clone has a single count. This chain links TRBV21-1 with TRBJ1-1; no DNA check was done on the table's D call, TRBD1. TRBV21-1 is an annotated pseudogene. The CDR3 extends over 13 amino acids. CDR3 region: CASSNRGRAEAFF. The CDR3, as DNA: TGTGCCAGCAGCAATCGTGGCAGGGCTGAAGCTTTCTTT.

The rearrangement joins TRBV5-5 to TRBJ1-5; 9 nucleotides agree with TRBD1. V shed 3 bases, J shed 0 bases, and the junction held 4 bases outside the gene matches. The CDR3 is made up of 16 amino acids. Germline V lookup: CDR1 SGHKS, CDR2 YYEKEE (reference sequence). In DNA, the CDR3 is TGTGCCAGCAGCTGGGGACAGGGCTATAGCAATCAGCCCCAGCATTTT. The encoded protein is CASSWGQGYSNQPQHF.

Concerning this clone itself: The junction differs from germline at one of its ends, possibly a read error. CDR3 sequence (DNA): TGTACCAGCAGTTTAGGTACTGGAGAGACCCAGTACTTC. Translating it yields CTSSLGTGETQYF. The chain links TRBV12-3 or TRBV12-4 to TRBJ2-5, with unresolved D. This CDR3 contains 13 residues.

This rearrangement joins TRBV5-1 to TRBJ2-7; possible D gene TRBD1, 5 bases. Germline V lookup: CDR1 SGHRS, CDR2 YFSETQ. Trimming shortened V by 4 bases and J by 3 bases, and 17 bases separated the two germline ends. The length of the CDR3 is 15 residues. The CDR3 DNA is TGCGCCAGCAGCCCTCGGGTCGCAGGGAACTACGAGCAGTACTTC. Its protein product is CASSPRVAGNYEQYF. The full variable domain, completed using reference TRBV5-1 and TRBJ2-7, is KAGVTQTPRYLIKTRGQQVTLSCSPISGHRSVSWYQQTPGQGLQFLFEYFSETQRNKGNFPGRFSGRQFSNSRSEMNVSTLELGDSALYLCASSPRVAGNYEQYFGPGTRLTVT.

The chain employs TRBV2 and TRBJ2-7, with D maybe TRBD2 (6 bases). There are 13 residues in the CDR3. CDR1 and CDR2 from the germline V gene are SNHLY and FYNNEI. Trimming stripped 6 bases from V and 0 bases from J, with 9 bases between. This CDR3 reads CASSSTSSYEQYF. CDR3 DNA sequence: TGTGCCAGCAGCTCGACTAGCTCCTACGAGCAGTACTTC.

This chain connects TRBV19 to TRBJ1-6, with 9 bases fitting TRBD1. CDR1 LNHDA and CDR2 SQIVND come from the germline V gene (reference sequence). This CDR3 is built from 13 residues. J gave up 10 bases and V 4 bases, and 2 bases lay outside the gene matches. The CDR3 is CASSKDRGSPLHF. The DNA of the CDR3 is TGTGCCAGTAGTAAGGACAGGGGCTCACCCCTCCACTTT. Based on the CDR3 plus reference TRBV19 and TRBJ1-6, the full variable domain is DGGITQSPKYLFRKEGQNVTLSCEQNLNHDAMYWYRQDPGQGLRLIYYSQIVNDFQKGDIAEGYSVSREKKESFPLTVTSAQKNPTAFYLCASSKDRGSPLHFGNGTRLTVT.

This clone showed up just once. The rearrangement joins TRBV7-9 to TRBJ1-1; D unresolved. V was clipped by 5 bases and J by 7 bases, with 14 bases between them. In germline, CDR1 is SEHNR, CDR2 FQNEAQ (reference sequence). This CDR3 has 13 amino acids. DNA of the CDR3: TGTGCCAGCAGCCCCCGTGGCAGACTTGAAGCTTTCTTT. As protein: CASSPRGRLEAFF.

A note on this clone: An end of the junction differs from the germline gene, which may be a read error. The chain links TRBV27 to TRBJ2-5, with D tentatively TRBD1 (6 bases). The germline CDR1 and CDR2 sequences are MNHEY and SMNVEV (reference sequence). This CDR3 is built from 15 residues. The CDR3 loop is CVSTHSPTGSETQYF. The CDR3 DNA sequence: TGTGTCAGCACCCACTCCCCCACAGGGTCAGAGACCCAGTACTTC.

This rearrangement joins TRBV19 to TRBJ1-5, with D possibly matching TRBD1 (5 bases). The CDR3 sequence is 16 residues long. Germline CDR1 and CDR2: LNHDA and SQIVND (reference sequence). With 6 bases removed from V and 2 bases from J, the gap between germline ends came to 17 bases. Written as DNA, the CDR3 is TGTGCCAGTAGCTACTATGGAAGGGGTGGCAATCAGCCCCAGCATTTT. It encodes CASSYYGRGGNQPQHF.

The CDR3 here is CASSSGGTYEQYF. The CDR3 coding sequence is TGTGCCAGCAGTTCGGGGGGCACCTACGAGCAGTACTTC. The chain combines TRBV28 with TRBJ2-7, with a tentative D call TRBD2 (7 bases). The V gene lost 4 bases and the J gene lost 2 bases, with 9 bases spanning the gap. Germline V gives CDR1 MDHEN, CDR2 SYDVKM. The CDR3 contains 13 residues.

The rearrangement joins TRBV7-2 to TRBJ2-1; 7 bases fit TRBD1. Germline CDR1 reads SGHTA; CDR2 reads FQGNSA. The J segment lost 0 bases and the V segment lost 5 bases, leaving 10 bases of the junction unmatched. The CDR3 spans 17 residues. CDR3 DNA sequence: TGTGCCAGCAGCCTCCCCCTGGACAGGAGCTCCTACAATGAGCAGTTCTTC. Translating it yields CASSLPLDRSSYNEQFF.

The CDR3 region is CASRRVWNQPQHF. CDR3 coding DNA: TGTGCCAGCAGGCGAGTATGGAATCAGCCCCAGCATTTT. V usage is TRBV12-3 or TRBV12-4 and J usage is TRBJ1-5; D is unresolved. This CDR3 comprises 13 residues. The V and J ends lost 6 bases and 4 bases respectively, with 10 bases between them.

This clone appeared once. The rearrangement links TRBV5-1 to TRBJ2-3, with D hard to call. The CDR3 spans 15 residues. Trimming pared 4 bases from V and 0 bases from J, leaving 12 bases between. Germline V gives CDR1 SGHRS, CDR2 YFSETQ. DNA of the CDR3: TGCGCCAGCAGCCCCGCACACCTTAGCACAGATACGCAGTATTTT. It is translated as CASSPAHLSTDTQYF.

The chain is built from TRBV5-5 and TRBJ2-7; D gene unclear. The ends were cut back, 6 bases at V and 6 bases at J, with 19 bases in the middle. The germline V gene has CDR1 SGHKS and CDR2 YYEKEE (reference sequence). This CDR3 is 14 amino acids long. The CDR3 reads CASTPLGTASEQYF. The CDR3 nucleotides are TGTGCCAGCACCCCCCTGGGCACGGCCTCCGAGCAGTACTTC.

This chain connects TRBV10-3 to TRBJ2-5; possible D gene TRBD2, 6 bases. The CDR3 is 16 residues long. The germline V and J ends were trimmed by 3 bases and 1 base, with 15 bases remaining between them. Germline assignment: CDR1 ENHRY and CDR2 SYGVKD. Here the CDR3 DNA reads TGTGCCATCAGTGACCCCGGTCGGGAGTCCCAAGAGACCCAGTACTTC. Translation: CAISDPGRESQETQYF.

The rearrangement uses TRBV5-1 and TRBJ1-1; D uncertain. From germline, CDR1 is SGHRS and CDR2 YFSETQ. The CDR3 runs 15 residues. Trimming took 0 bases from V and 1 from J, leaving 10 bases between them. The CDR3 loop is CASSLVGGRNTEAFF. The CDR3 bases are TGCGCCAGCAGCTTGGTCGGCGGAAGGAACACTGAAGCTTTCTTT.

The chain has TRBV10-3 and TRBJ2-7; 10 bases map to TRBD2. V lost 2 bases and J lost 5; bases outside the gene matches: 9. The CDR3 runs 16 residues. Germline lookup yields CDR1 ENHRY and CDR2 SYGVKD. The CDR3 nucleotides are TGTGCCATCAGTGAGAGAGCGGGGGGGCCTGCCCACGAGCAGTACTTC. As protein: CAISERAGGPAHEQYF.

The CDR3 sequence: CASSPPGPQIRGGEKLFF. The CDR3 nucleotides read TGTGCCAGCAGTCCTCCGGGACCGCAGATTAGGGGGGGTGAAAAACTGTTTTTT. The gene calls are TRBV6-9 and TRBJ1-4, with a possible D match to TRBD1 (6 bases). V was clipped by 5 bases and J by 7 bases, with 26 bases between them. Germline assignment: CDR1 MNHGY and CDR2 SVAAGI. This CDR3 spans 18 amino acids.

The chain combines TRBV5-5 with TRBJ1-2; 7 nucleotides align to TRBD1. With V trimmed by 2 bases and J by 4 bases, 8 bases remained unmatched. There are 15 residues in the CDR3. CDR1 is SGHKS and CDR2 is YYEKEE in the germline V gene (reference sequence). CDR3 sequence: CASSLTGANTYGYTF. As DNA, the CDR3 is TGTGCCAGCAGCTTAACAGGGGCAAATACCTATGGCTACACCTTC.

With regard to this clone: Different DNA sequences within this sample yield the same CDR3. The chain has TRBV5-1 and TRBJ2-7; 8 positions match TRBD1. J gave up 4 bases and V 3 bases, and 6 bases lay outside the gene matches. Germline loops: CDR1 SGHRS, CDR2 YFSETQ. CDR3 length equals 14 residues. In DNA, the CDR3 is TGCGCCAGCAGCTCGGACAGGGTCGGGTACGAGCAGTACTTC. Amino acids: CASSSDRVGYEQYF. Variable domain in full (rest from reference TRBV5-1 and TRBJ2-7): KAGVTQTPRYLIKTRGQQVTLSCSPISGHRSVSWYQQTPGQGLQFLFEYFSETQRNKGNFPGRFSGRQFSNSRSEMNVSTLELGDSALYLCASSSDRVGYEQYFGPGTRLTVT.

The genes are TRBV6-4 and TRBJ2-1; the match to TRBD2 covers 14 bases. The trim removed 3 bases at V and 8 bases at J, leaving 3 bases unmatched. The germline V gene has CDR1 MRHNA and CDR2 SNTAGT. The CDR3 is made up of 15 amino acids. The CDR3 DNA reads as TGTGCCAGCAGTGAGACTAGCGGGGGGGCACATGAGCAGTTCTTC. As protein: CASSETSGGAHEQFF.

Here the CDR3 DNA reads TGTGCCACCAGCAGAGTACCGAGCTCCTACGAGCAGTACTTC. It yields the protein CATSRVPSSYEQYF. V gene TRBV15 combines with J gene TRBJ2-7; D uncertain. V gave up 1 base and J gave up 0 bases, with 7 bases separating them. CDR1 LNHNV and CDR2 YYDKDF come from the germline V gene (reference sequence). The CDR3 totals 14 residues.

The chain joins TRBV3-1 (or the pseudogene TRBV3-2) to TRBJ2-7; D possibly corresponds to TRBD2 (5 bases). Per germline, CDR1 LGHDT and CDR2 YNNKEL (reference sequence). Trimming removed 0 bases from V and 0 bases from J, with 9 bases in between. The CDR3 has 15 amino acids. This CDR3 is CASSQDGDSSYEQYF. CDR3 DNA sequence: TGTGCCAGCAGCCAAGACGGGGATTCCTCCTACGAGCAGTACTTC.